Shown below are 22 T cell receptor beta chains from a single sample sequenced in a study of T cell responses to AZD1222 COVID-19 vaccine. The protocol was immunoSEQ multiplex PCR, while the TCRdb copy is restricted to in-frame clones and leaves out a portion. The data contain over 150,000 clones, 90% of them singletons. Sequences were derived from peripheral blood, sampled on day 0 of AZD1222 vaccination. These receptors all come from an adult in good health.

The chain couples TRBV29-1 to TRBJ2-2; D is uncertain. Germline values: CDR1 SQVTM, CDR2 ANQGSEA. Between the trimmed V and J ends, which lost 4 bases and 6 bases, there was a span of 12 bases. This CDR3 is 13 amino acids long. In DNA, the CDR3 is TGCAGCGTTGGAAGGGCTGGGCCCGGGGAGCTGTTTTTT. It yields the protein CSVGRAGPGELFF.

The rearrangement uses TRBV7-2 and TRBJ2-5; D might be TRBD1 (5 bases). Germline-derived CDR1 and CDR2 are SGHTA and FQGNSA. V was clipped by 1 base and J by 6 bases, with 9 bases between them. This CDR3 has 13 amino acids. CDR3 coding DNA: TGTGCCAGCAGCTTAGGTGACAGACAGACCCAGTACTTC. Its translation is CASSLGDRQTQYF.

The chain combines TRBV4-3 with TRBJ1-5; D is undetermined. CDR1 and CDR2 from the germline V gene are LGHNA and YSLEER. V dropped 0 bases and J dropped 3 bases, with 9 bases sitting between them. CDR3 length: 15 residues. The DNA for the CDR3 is TGCGCCAGCAGCCAAGATACACAGAACAATCAGCCCCAGCATTTT. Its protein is CASSQDTQNNQPQHF.

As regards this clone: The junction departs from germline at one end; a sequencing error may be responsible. CDR3 in amino acids: CASSPTGHRGLF. The CDR3, as DNA: TGTGCCAGCAGCCCCACTGGACATAGGGGACTATTC. This chain joins TRBV6-2 or TRBV6-3 and TRBJ1-2, with D possibly TRBD1 on 5 matching bases. CDR3 length: 12 amino acids. Germline assignment: CDR1 MNHEY and CDR2 SVGEGT.

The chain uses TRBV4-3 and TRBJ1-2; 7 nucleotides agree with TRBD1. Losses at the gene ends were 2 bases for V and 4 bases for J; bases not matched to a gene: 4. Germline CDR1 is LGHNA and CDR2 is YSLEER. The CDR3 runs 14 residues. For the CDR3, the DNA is TGCGCCAGCAGCCAAAGCAGGGGGACCTATGGCTACACCTTC. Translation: CASSQSRGTYGYTF.

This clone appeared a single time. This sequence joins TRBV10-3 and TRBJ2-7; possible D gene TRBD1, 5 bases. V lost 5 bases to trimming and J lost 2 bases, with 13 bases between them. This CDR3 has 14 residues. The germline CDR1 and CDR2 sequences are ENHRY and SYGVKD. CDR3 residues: CAISYQGTTYEQYF. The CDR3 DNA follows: TGTGCCATCAGTTACCAGGGTACCACCTACGAGCAGTACTTC.

The CDR3 region has the DNA TGCAGCGTGAGCGCGGGGGTTGGGGAGACCCAGTACTTC. Translated: CSVSAGVGETQYF. The chain recombines TRBV29-1 with TRBJ2-5; 7 positions agree with TRBD2. V lost 6 bases to trimming and J lost 5 bases; unmatched junction nucleotides: 9. CDR3 length equals 13 residues. CDR1 and CDR2 (germline): SQVTM, ANQGSEA.

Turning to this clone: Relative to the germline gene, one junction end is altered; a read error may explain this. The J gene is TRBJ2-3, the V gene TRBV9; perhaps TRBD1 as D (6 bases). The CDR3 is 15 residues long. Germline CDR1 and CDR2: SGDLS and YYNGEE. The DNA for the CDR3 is TGTGCCAGCAGCGCCCGGACAGAAAGCACGGATACGCAGTATTTT. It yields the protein CASSARTESTDTQYF.

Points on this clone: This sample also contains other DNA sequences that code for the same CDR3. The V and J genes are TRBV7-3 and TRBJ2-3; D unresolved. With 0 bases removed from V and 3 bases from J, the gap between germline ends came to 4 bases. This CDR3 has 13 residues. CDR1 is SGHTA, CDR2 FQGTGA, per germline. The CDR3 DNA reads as TGTGCCAGCAGCTTAACGGGGACAGATACGCAGTATTTT. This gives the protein CASSLTGTDTQYF.

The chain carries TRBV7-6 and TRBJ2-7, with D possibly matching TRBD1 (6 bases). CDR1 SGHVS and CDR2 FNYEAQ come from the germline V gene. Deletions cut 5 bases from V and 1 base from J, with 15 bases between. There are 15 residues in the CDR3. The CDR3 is CASSPGQFASYEQYF. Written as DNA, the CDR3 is TGTGCCAGCAGCCCTGGACAGTTTGCGTCCTACGAGCAGTACTTC.

For the CDR3, the DNA is TGTGCCAGTAGTATAGCTCGGACACTGAACACTGAAGCTTTCTTT. It codes for CASSIARTLNTEAFF. The J gene is TRBJ1-1, the V gene TRBV19; a weak D match, TRBD1 (5 bases). The germline V and J ends were trimmed by 1 base and 0 bases, with 9 bases remaining between them. Germline assignment: CDR1 LNHDA and CDR2 SQIVND (reference sequence). This CDR3 comprises 15 residues.

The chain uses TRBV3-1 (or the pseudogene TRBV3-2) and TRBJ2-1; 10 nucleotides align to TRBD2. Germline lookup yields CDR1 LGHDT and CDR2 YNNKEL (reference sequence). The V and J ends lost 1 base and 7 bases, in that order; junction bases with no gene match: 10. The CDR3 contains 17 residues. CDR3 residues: CASSQAPASGSSNEQFF. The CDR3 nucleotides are TGTGCCAGCAGCCAAGCCCCGGCTAGCGGGAGTTCTAATGAGCAGTTCTTC.

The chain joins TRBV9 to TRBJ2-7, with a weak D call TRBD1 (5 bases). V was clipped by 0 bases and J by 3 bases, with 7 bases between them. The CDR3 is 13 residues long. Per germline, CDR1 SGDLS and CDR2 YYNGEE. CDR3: CASSVGQYYEQYF. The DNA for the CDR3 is TGTGCCAGCAGCGTAGGACAGTACTACGAGCAGTACTTC.

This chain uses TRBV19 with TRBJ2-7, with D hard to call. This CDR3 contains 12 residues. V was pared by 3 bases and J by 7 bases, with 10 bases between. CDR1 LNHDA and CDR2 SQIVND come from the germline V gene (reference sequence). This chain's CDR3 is CASSMAGLEQYF. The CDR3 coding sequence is TGTGCCAGTAGTATGGCTGGGCTGGAGCAGTACTTC.

Here the CDR3 DNA reads TGTGCCATCAGTGGGGGTAGCGCCACAGATACGCAGTATTTT. Its protein is CAISGGSATDTQYF. The rearrangement joins TRBV10-3 to TRBJ2-3, with D possibly being TRBD2 (5 bases). The germline CDR1 and CDR2 sequences are ENHRY and SYGVKD. Trimming took 4 bases from V and 2 from J, leaving 10 bases between them. The CDR3 consists of 14 residues.

The CDR3 region has the DNA TGTGCCAGCAGCTTGTTGTGGACAGGGCAGGATGAGCAGTTCTTC. Translating it yields CASSLLWTGQDEQFF. The chain is built from TRBV5-6 and TRBJ2-1, with 8 bases matching TRBD1. The CDR3 is made up of 15 amino acids. Germline V gene data show CDR1 as SGHDT and CDR2 as YYEEEE. J lost 8 bases, V lost 1 base, and 8 bases had no gene match.

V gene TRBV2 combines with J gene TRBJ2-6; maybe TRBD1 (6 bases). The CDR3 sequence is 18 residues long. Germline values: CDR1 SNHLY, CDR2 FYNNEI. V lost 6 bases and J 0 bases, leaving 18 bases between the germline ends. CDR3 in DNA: TGTGCCAGCAGGGACCCGACAGGTCCAATCTCTGGGGCCAACGTCCTGACTTTC. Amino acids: CASRDPTGPISGANVLTF.

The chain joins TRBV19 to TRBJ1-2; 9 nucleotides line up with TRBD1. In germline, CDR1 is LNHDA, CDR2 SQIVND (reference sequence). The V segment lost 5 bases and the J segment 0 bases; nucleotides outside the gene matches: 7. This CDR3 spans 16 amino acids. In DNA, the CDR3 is TGTGCCAGTAGTCAGGAGGGGACAGGGACTAACTATGGCTACACCTTC. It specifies CASSQEGTGTNYGYTF.

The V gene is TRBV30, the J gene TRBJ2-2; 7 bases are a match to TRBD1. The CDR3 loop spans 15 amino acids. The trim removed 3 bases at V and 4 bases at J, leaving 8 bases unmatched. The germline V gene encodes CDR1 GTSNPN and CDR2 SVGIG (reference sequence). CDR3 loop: CAWRPTGFITGELFF. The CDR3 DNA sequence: TGTGCCTGGAGGCCGACAGGGTTTATCACCGGGGAGCTGTTTTTT.

CDR3 residues: CASSNPSGGVYEQYF. Here the CDR3 DNA reads TGTGCCAGTAGTAACCCTAGCGGGGGGGTTTACGAGCAGTACTTC. This chain connects TRBV19 to TRBJ2-7, with 12 bases identical to TRBD2. In germline, CDR1 is LNHDA, CDR2 SQIVND (reference sequence). The CDR3 loop spans 15 amino acids. Unmatched junction bases numbered 5, after V lost 4 bases and J lost 4 bases.

For the CDR3, the DNA is TGTGCCACCAGCAGAGATTGGTCTGGGACAGGCTATAGCAATCAGCCCCAGCATTTT. It yields the protein CATSRDWSGTGYSNQPQHF. This rearrangement joins TRBV15 to TRBJ1-5; 8 bases are shared with TRBD1. The CDR3 contains 19 residues. Germline V gene sequence: CDR1 LNHNV, CDR2 YYDKDF (reference sequence). V gave up 0 bases and J gave up 0 bases; unmatched junction bases: 10.

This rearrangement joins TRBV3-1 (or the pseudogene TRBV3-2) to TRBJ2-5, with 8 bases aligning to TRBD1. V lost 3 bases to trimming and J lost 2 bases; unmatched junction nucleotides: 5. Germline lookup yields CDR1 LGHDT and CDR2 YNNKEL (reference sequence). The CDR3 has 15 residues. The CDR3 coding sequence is TGTGCCAGCAGCCAGGAGGGACAGGCTCAAGAGACCCAGTACTTC. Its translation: CASSQEGQAQETQYF.